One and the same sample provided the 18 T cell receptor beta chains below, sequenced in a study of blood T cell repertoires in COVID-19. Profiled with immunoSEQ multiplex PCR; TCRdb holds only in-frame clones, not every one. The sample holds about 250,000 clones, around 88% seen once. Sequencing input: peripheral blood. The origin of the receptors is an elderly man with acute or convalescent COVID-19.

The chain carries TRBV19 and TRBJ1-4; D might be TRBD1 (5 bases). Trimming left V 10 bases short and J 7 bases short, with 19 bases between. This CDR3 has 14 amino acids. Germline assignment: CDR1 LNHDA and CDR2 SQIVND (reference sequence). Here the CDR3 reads CATTKTDGSEKLFF. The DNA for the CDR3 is TGTGCCACCACGAAGACAGACGGGAGTGAAAAACTGTTTTTT.

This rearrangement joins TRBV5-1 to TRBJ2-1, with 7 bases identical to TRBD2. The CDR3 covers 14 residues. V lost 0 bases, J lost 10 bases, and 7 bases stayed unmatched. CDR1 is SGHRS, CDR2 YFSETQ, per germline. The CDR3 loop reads CASSLAQGAGEQFF. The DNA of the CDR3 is TGCGCCAGCAGCTTGGCCCAGGGAGCGGGGGAGCAGTTCTTC.

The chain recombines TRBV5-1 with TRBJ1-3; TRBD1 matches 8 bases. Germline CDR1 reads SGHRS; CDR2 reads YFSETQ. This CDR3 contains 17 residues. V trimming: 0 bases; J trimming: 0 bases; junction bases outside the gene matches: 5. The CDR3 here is CASSLEGTGNSGNTIYF. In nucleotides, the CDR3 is TGCGCCAGCAGCTTGGAGGGGACAGGCAACTCTGGAAACACCATATATTTT.

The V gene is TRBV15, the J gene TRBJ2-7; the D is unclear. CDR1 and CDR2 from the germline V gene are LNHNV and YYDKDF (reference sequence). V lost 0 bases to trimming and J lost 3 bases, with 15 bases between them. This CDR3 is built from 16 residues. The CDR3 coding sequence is TGTGCCACCAGCAGAGATCTCACAGCTTTTGACTACGAGCAGTACTTC. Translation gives CATSRDLTAFDYEQYF.

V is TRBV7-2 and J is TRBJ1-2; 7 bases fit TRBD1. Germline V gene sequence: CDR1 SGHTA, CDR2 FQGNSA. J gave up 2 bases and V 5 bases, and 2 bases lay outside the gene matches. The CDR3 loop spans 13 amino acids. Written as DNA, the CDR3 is TGTGCCAGCAGCGGACAGGAGAACTATGGCTACACCTTC. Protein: CASSGQENYGYTF.

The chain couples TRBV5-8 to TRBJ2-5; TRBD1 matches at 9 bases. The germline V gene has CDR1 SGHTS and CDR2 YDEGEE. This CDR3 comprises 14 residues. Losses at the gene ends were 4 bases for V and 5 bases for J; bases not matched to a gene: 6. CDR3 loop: CASSNGQGMETQYF. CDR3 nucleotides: TGTGCCAGCAGCAATGGACAGGGGATGGAGACCCAGTACTTC.

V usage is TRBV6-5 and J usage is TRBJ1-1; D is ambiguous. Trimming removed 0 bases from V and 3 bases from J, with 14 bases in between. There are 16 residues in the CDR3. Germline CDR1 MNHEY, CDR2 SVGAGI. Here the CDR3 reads CASSYSTRQSYTEAFF. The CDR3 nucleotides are TGTGCCAGCAGTTACTCTACGAGGCAGAGCTACACTGAAGCTTTCTTT.

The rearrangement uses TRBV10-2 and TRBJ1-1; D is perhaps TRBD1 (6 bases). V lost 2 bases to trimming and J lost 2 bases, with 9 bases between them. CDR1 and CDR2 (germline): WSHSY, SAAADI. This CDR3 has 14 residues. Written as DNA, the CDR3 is TGCGCCAGCAGTGAGGGCAGGGGTAACACTGAAGCTTTCTTT. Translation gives CASSEGRGNTEAFF.

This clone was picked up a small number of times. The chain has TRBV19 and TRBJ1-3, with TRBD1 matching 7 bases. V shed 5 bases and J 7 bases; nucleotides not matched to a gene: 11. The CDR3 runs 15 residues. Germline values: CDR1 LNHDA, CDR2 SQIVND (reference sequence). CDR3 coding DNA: TGTGCCAGTAGTGGGGGACAGTTGCTTCGGAACACCATATATTTT. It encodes CASSGGQLLRNTIYF.

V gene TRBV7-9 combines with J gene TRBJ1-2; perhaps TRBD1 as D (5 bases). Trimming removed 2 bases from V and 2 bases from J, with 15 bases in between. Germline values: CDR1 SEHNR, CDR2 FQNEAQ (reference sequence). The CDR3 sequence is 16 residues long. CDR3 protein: CASSLSSSRTNYGYTF. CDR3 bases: TGTGCCAGCAGCTTAAGCTCGTCCAGGACAAACTATGGCTACACCTTC.

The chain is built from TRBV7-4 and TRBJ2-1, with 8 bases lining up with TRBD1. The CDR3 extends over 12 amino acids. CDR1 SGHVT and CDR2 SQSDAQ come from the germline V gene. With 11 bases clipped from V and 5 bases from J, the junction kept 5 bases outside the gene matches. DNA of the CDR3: TGTGCCCCGGACAGGGACCACAATGAGCAGTTCTTC. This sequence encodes CAPDRDHNEQFF.

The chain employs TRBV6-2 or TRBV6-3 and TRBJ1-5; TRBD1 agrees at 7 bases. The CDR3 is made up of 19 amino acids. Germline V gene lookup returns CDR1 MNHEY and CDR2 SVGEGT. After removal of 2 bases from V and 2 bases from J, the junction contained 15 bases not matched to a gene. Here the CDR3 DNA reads TGTGCCAGCAGTTACCCGACAGGGACTTCCGTTTTCGGCAATCAGCCCCAGCATTTT. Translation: CASSYPTGTSVFGNQPQHF.

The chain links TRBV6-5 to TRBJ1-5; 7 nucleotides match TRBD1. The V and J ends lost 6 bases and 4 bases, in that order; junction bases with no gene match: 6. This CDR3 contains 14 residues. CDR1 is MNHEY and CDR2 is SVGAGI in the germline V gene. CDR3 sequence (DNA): TGTGCCAGCAGGGGGGACAGTAGAAATCAGCCCCAGCATTTT. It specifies CASRGDSRNQPQHF.

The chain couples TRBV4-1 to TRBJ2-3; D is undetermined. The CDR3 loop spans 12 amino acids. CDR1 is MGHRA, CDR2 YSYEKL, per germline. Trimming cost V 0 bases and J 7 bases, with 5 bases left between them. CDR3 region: CASSQEAYTQYF. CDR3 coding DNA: TGCGCCAGCAGCCAAGAAGCATATACGCAGTATTTT.

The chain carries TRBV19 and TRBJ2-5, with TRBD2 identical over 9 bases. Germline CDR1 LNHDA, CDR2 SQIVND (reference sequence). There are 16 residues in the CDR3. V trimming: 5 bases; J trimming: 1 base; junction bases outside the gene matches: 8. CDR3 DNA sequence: TGTGCCAGTAGTTTAATTAGCGGGAGCGTCCAAGAGACCCAGTACTTC. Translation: CASSLISGSVQETQYF. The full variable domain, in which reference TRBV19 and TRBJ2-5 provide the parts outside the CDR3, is DGGITQSPKYLFRKEGQNVTLSCEQNLNHDAMYWYRQDPGQGLRLIYYSQIVNDFQKGDIAEGYSVSREKKESFPLTVTSAQKNPTAFYLCASSLISGSVQETQYFGPGTRLLVL.

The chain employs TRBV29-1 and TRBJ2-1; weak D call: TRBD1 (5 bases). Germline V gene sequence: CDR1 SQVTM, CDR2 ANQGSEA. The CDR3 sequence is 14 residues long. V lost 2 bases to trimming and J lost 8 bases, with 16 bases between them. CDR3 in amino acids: CSVEMGRGRDEQFF. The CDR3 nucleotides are TGCAGCGTTGAAATGGGAAGGGGCCGAGATGAGCAGTTCTTC.

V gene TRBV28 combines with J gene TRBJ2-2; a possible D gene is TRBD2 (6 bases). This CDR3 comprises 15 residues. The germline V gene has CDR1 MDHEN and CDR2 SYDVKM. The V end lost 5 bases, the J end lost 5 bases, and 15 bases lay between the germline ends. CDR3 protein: CASSLGGVRTGELFF. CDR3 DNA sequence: TGTGCCAGCAGTCTGGGGGGAGTCAGGACCGGGGAGCTGTTTTTT. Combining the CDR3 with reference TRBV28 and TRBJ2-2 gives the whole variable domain DVKVTQSSRYLVKRTGEKVFLECVQDMDHENMFWYRQDPGLGLRLIYFSYDVKMKEKGDIPEGYSVSREKKERFSLILESASTNQTSMYLCASSLGGVRTGELFFGEGSRLTVL.

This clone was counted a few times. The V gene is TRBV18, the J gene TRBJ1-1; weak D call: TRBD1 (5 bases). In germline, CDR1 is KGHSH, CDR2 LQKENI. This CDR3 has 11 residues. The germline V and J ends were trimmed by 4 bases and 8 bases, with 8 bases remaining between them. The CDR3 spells CASSLRGEAFF. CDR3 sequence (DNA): TGTGCCAGCTCACTCCGGGGGGAAGCTTTCTTT.